The clone carrying this T cell receptor (beta chain) appeared many times. The antigen is undetermined. CDR1 is SEHNR, CDR2 FQNEAQ, per germline (reference sequence). Trimming took 5 bases from V and 5 from J, leaving 13 bases between them. This CDR3 contains 13 residues. The data were obtained in a study of CD8 T cells in ankylosing spondylitis. Study-level results: Apparently characteristic of ankylosing spondylitis blood was a TCR beta motif (about eight highly homologous variants). Existing reports had already noted some motif variants in reactive arthritis synovial fluid and blood. Peripheral blood held disease-linked clones only at relatively low frequency, and these were CD8+. Disease-linked clones reportedly showed significant enrichment in matched ankylosing spondylitis synovial fluid.

Making use of molecular barcodes, quantitative 5'-RACE generated TCR beta libraries. TCRdb called the 5' RACE reads again in MiXCR, with one record for every CDR3 protein. There are some 85,000 distinct CDR3 sequences in the sample; roughly 8.5% occur only once, and 30% lies in the top ten. This chain uses TRBV7-9 with TRBJ2-7, with D possibly TRBD1 on 6 matching bases. The TCR was taken from a male donor with ankylosing spondylitis. Sequencing was carried out using blood, either unsorted or a sorted T cell fraction (not recorded which). The CDR3 region has the DNA TGTGCCAGCAGCGATCGACAGGCGGACGAGCAGTACTTC. Amino acids: CASSDRQADEQYF.